Each of the 13 T cell receptor beta chains below was sequenced from the same sample in a study of a mutant IDH1 vaccine in newly diagnosed glioma. The time point is: week 35, safety follow-up. With topical imiquimod, each dose of the vaccine consisted of 300 ug of mutant IDH1 20-mer peptide. The antigens of these receptors remain unknown. This table comes from immunoSEQ multiplex PCR, and its TCRdb copy is limited to in-frame clones, with some not included. The sample holds 40,000 to 45,000 clones, roughly 80% seen once. Sample: PBMCs, taken from a glioma patient whose treatment included an IDH1 peptide vaccine. The receptors were sampled from a woman between 45 and 65 years old with glioma.

The chain combines TRBV15 with TRBJ1-2; the match to TRBD1 covers 8 bases. Germline V gene data show CDR1 as LNHNV and CDR2 as YYDKDF (reference sequence). The trim removed 5 bases at V and 4 bases at J, leaving 6 bases unmatched. The CDR3 runs 14 residues. The CDR3 bases are TGTGCCACCAGCCCGGACAGGGCATTCTATGGCTACACCTTC. It translates to CATSPDRAFYGYTF. Full variable domain (outside the CDR3, taken from reference TRBV15 and TRBJ1-2): DAMVIQNPRYQVTQFGKPVTLSCSQTLNHNVMYWYQQKSSQAPKLLFHYYDKDFNNEADTPDNFQSRRPNTSFCFLDIRSPGLGDTAMYLCATSPDRAFYGYTFGSGTRLTVV.

The rearrangement uses TRBV10-3 and TRBJ1-6, with D possibly TRBD1 on 5 matching bases. CDR3 size: 16 residues. Germline loops: CDR1 ENHRY, CDR2 SYGVKD. Trimming removed 3 bases from V and 5 bases from J, with 14 bases in between. CDR3 sequence (DNA): TGTGCCATCAGTGATACAGGCGGTGTAGATAATTCACCCCTCCACTTT. Its protein product is CAISDTGGVDNSPLHF.

This clone was counted between two and nine times. V usage is TRBV7-2 and J usage is TRBJ1-1; no definite D call. The CDR3 consists of 11 residues. Per germline, CDR1 SGHTA and CDR2 FQGNSA. V was cut by 5 bases and J by 2 bases, with 3 bases left in between. Written as DNA, the CDR3 is TGTGCCAGCAGCGAAAACACTGAAGCTTTCTTT. This encodes CASSENTEAFF. Filled out from reference TRBV7-2 and TRBJ1-1, the complete variable domain reads GAGVSQSPSNKVTEKGKDVELRCDPISGHTALYWYRQSLGQGLEFLIYFQGNSAPDKSGLPSDRFSAERTGGSVSTLTIQRTQQEDSAVYLCASSENTEAFFGQGTRLTVV.

CDR3 nucleotide sequence: TGTGCCAGCAGCTTCCCTAGCGGGGGACAAGATACGCAGTATTTT. Its protein product is CASSFPSGGQDTQYF. The V and J genes are TRBV7-9 and TRBJ2-3; 10 bases are shared with TRBD2. The CDR3 consists of 15 residues. CDR1 is SEHNR and CDR2 is FQNEAQ in the germline V gene (reference sequence). Losses at the gene ends were 3 bases for V and 5 bases for J; bases not matched to a gene: 5. Complete variable domain (other parts from reference TRBV7-9 and TRBJ2-3): DTGVSQNPRHKITKRGQNVTFRCDPISEHNRLYWYRQTLGQGPEFLTYFQNEAQLEKSRLLSDRFSAERPKGSFSTLEIQRTEQGDSAMYLCASSFPSGGQDTQYFGPGTRLTVL.

This clone was observed a few times. The chain joins TRBV6-5 to TRBJ1-2; D gene uncertain. The germline V gene encodes CDR1 MNHEY and CDR2 SVGAGI. V gave up 6 bases and J gave up 2 bases, with 7 bases separating them. The CDR3 spans 12 residues. CDR3 in amino acids: CASSPTNYGYTF. The CDR3 DNA is TGTGCCAGCAGCCCGACAAACTATGGCTACACCTTC.

The chain carries TRBV2 and TRBJ2-7, with 9 nucleotides matching TRBD1. With V trimmed by 6 bases and J by 3 bases, 0 bases remained unmatched. Germline loops: CDR1 SNHLY, CDR2 FYNNEI. The length of the CDR3 is 12 residues. CDR3 amino acids: CASRGQGYEQYF. In DNA form, the CDR3 reads TGTGCCAGCAGGGGACAGGGCTACGAGCAGTACTTC.

The V call is TRBV27, the J call TRBJ2-2, with no clear D. Germline CDR1 reads MNHEY; CDR2 reads SMNVEV (reference sequence). With 7 bases removed from V and 3 bases from J, the gap between germline ends came to 12 bases. The CDR3 spans 14 residues. CDR3 in amino acids: CASTYSRYTGELFF. The CDR3 coding sequence is TGTGCCAGCACCTACTCACGTTACACCGGGGAGCTGTTTTTT.

V is TRBV19 and J is TRBJ1-5; weak D call: TRBD1 (5 bases). The CDR3 is 14 residues long. The germline V gene encodes CDR1 LNHDA and CDR2 SQIVND (reference sequence). V lost 6 bases and J 2 bases, leaving 11 bases between the germline ends. The CDR3 loop is CASSFQQGNQPQHF. The CDR3 nucleotides read TGTGCCAGTAGCTTCCAACAGGGCAATCAGCCCCAGCATTTT.

The rearrangement joins TRBV4-3 to TRBJ1-1; 10 bases fit TRBD1. The germline gives CDR1 LGHNA, CDR2 YSLEER. CDR3 length: 14 amino acids. J lost 4 bases, V lost 3 bases, and 2 bases had no gene match. CDR3 residues: CASSQGTGVTEAFF. As DNA, the CDR3 is TGCGCCAGCAGCCAGGGGACAGGGGTCACTGAAGCTTTCTTT.

The chain is built from TRBV6-5 and TRBJ2-1; D ambiguous. This CDR3 region has 11 residues. V lost 6 bases and J 10 bases, leaving 10 bases between the germline ends. Germline V gives CDR1 MNHEY, CDR2 SVGAGI. Here the CDR3 reads CASSSRGEQFF. The CDR3 DNA reads as TGTGCCAGCAGCTCACGTGGGGAGCAGTTCTTC.

This clone was observed a single time. The J gene is TRBJ2-3, the V gene TRBV7-2; 10 nucleotides line up with TRBD2. The J segment lost 6 bases and the V segment lost 4 bases, leaving 13 bases of the junction unmatched. Germline V CDR1 and CDR2: SGHTA, FQGNSA. This CDR3 has 17 amino acids. In DNA, the CDR3 is TGTGCCAGCAGCTCCAGAGCCCTAGCGGGGGCTTCCGATACGCAGTATTTT. Protein sequence: CASSSRALAGASDTQYF.

This chain joins TRBV30 and TRBJ1-6; D uncertain. This CDR3 is built from 14 residues. V dropped 3 bases and J dropped 4 bases, with 10 bases sitting between them. From germline, CDR1 is GTSNPN and CDR2 SVGIG (reference sequence). The CDR3 protein is CAWSGHGYNSPLHF. In nucleotides, the CDR3 is TGTGCCTGGAGCGGCCACGGTTATAATTCACCCCTCCACTTT.

This chain joins TRBV7-9 and TRBJ2-2; a weak D match, TRBD1 (5 bases). The V and J ends lost 2 bases and 4 bases respectively, with 11 bases between them. CDR3 length: 15 residues. Germline V CDR1 and CDR2: SEHNR, FQNEAQ (reference sequence). The CDR3 is CASSLWQGSTGELFF. The DNA of the CDR3 is TGTGCCAGCAGCTTATGGCAGGGAAGCACCGGGGAGCTGTTTTTT.